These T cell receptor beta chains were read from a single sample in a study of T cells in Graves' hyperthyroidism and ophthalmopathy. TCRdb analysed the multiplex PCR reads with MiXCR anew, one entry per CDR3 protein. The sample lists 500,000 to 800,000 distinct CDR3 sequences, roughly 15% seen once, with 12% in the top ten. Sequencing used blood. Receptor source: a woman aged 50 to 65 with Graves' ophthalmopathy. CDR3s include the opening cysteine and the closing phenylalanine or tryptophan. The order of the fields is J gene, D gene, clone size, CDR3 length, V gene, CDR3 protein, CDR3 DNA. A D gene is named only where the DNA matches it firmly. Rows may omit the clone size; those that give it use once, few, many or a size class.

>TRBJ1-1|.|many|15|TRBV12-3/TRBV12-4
CASSQDAQMNTEAFF
TGTGCCAGCAGTCAGGATGCCCAAATGAACACTGAAGCTTTCTTT
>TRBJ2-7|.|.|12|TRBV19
CASSNSIYEQYF
TGTGCCAGTAGTAACAGCATCTACGAGCAGTACTTC
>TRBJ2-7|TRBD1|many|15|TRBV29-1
CSVEETGGTSYEQYF
TGCAGCGTTGAAGAGACAGGGGGTACGTCCTACGAGCAGTACTTC
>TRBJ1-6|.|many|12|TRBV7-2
CASSLRGIPLHF
TGTGCCAGCAGCTTGCGGGGGATTCCCCTCCACTTT
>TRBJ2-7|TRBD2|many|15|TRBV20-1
CSARDLRAGTYEQYF
TGCAGTGCTAGAGATCTGCGAGCGGGAACCTACGAGCAGTACTTC
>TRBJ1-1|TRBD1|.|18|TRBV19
CASRHHPGQGALNTEAFF
TGTGCCAGTAGACACCACCCCGGACAGGGGGCCCTGAACACTGAAGCTTTCTTT
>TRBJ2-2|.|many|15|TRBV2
CASRQKPTNTGELFF
TGTGCCAGCCGACAGAAACCAACGAACACCGGGGAGCTGTTTTTT
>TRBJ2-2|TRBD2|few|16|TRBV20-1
CSAKLLAGGGSGELFF
TGCAGTGCCAAACTACTAGCGGGAGGGGGATCCGGGGAGCTGTTTTTT
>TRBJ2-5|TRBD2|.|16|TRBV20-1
CSARGGLAAQQETQYF
TGCAGTGCTAGAGGGGGACTAGCGGCCCAACAAGAGACCCAGTACTTC
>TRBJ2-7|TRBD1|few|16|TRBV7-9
CASSGRDRGGPYEQYF
TGTGCCAGCAGCGGTAGGGACAGGGGGGGCCCCTACGAGCAGTACTTC
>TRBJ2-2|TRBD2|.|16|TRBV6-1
CASSGSGRANTGELFF
TGTGCCAGCAGTGGGAGCGGGAGGGCGAACACCGGGGAGCTGTTTTTT
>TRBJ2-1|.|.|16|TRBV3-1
CASSQVVRGDNNEQFF
TGTGCCAGCAGCCAAGTCGTTCGCGGGGATAACAATGAGCAGTTCTTC
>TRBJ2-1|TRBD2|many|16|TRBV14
CASSQVSGRVYNEQFF
TGTGCCAGCAGCCAAGTTAGCGGGAGGGTCTACAATGAGCAGTTCTTC
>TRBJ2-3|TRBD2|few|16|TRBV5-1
CASSGGLAGVPDTQYF
TGCGCCAGCAGCGGGGGACTAGCGGGAGTTCCAGATACGCAGTATTTT
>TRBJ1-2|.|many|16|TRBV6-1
CASTPAEDSPLSGYTF
TGTGCCAGCACGCCTGCCGAGGACAGCCCACTCTCTGGCTACACCTTC
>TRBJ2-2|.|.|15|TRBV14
CASSPVLPGTGELFF
TGTGCCAGCAGCCCAGTGCTGCCCGGCACCGGGGAGCTGTTTTTT
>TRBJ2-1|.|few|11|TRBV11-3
CASSPALEQFF
TGTGCCAGCAGCCCCGCTTTGGAGCAGTTCTTC
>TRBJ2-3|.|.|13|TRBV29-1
CSVFVGSTDTQYF
TGCAGCGTCTTTGTGGGGTCCACAGATACGCAGTATTTT
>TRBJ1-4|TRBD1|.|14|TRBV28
CASGSAGGNEKLFF
TGTGCCAGCGGTTCGGCAGGGGGTAATGAAAAACTGTTTTTT
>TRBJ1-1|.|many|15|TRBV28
CASSFPLRASQAAFF
TGTGCCAGCAGTTTCCCCCTACGGGCATCCCAAGCAGCTTTCTTT
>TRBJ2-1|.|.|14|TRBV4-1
CASSSKEDYNEQFF
TGCGCCAGCAGCAGCAAAGAAGATTACAATGAGCAGTTCTTC
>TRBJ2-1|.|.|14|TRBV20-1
CSARVTSRHNEQFF
TGCAGTGCTAGAGTCACTAGCAGACACAATGAGCAGTTCTTC
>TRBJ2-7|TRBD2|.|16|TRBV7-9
CASSRLAGGPSYEQYF
TGTGCCAGCAGCCGACTAGCGGGAGGGCCCTCCTACGAGCAGTACTTC
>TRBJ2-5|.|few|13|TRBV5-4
CASSLSRKETQYF
TGTGCCAGCAGCTTGTCTAGAAAAGAGACCCAGTACTTC